These 7 T cell receptor beta chains were all obtained from the same sample, sequenced in a study of blood T cells in healthy people across ages. A sample-barcoded 5' primer and a J-beta primer mix were used in a second PCR of roughly 7 to 11 cycles. TCRdb passed the 5' RACE reads through MiXCR, listing each CDR3 protein once. Among over a million distinct CDR3 sequences listed, less than 25% were seen once. The sample was also linked to a second study, of T cells of mothers and their children.

The sample taken for sequencing was blood. The receptors were sampled from a girl aged 2 to 9 in good health.

This chain connects TRBV7-3 to TRBJ2-6; D perhaps matches TRBD1 (5 bases). CDR1 is SGHTA and CDR2 is FQGTGA in the germline V gene. The CDR3 runs to 16 residues. The germline V and J ends were trimmed by 1 base and 2 bases, with 9 bases remaining between them. The CDR3: CASSLNQGTGANVLTF. For the CDR3, the DNA is TGTGCCAGCAGCTTAAACCAGGGTACTGGGGCCAACGTCCTGACTTTC.

This clonotype was found a few times. The gene calls are TRBV11-3 and TRBJ1-4, with D perhaps TRBD1 (6 bases). V lost 4 bases, J lost 0 bases, and 9 bases lay in between. From germline, CDR1 is SGHNT and CDR2 YENEEA. CDR3 length: 15 residues. As DNA, the CDR3 is TGTGCCAGCAGCTCCTGGACAGCAACTAATGAAAAACTGTTTTTT. Its protein product is CASSSWTATNEKLFF.

This clonotype was recorded a few times. Mismatch with germline at one junction end may stem from a read error. V gene TRBV5-1 combines with J gene TRBJ2-5; the match to TRBD1 covers 8 bases. Germline CDR1 SGHRS, CDR2 YFSETQ. The CDR3 extends over 14 amino acids. The CDR3 loop reads CASSYAGTGDPNFF. DNA of the CDR3: TGCGCCAGCAGCTACGCAGGGACAGGTGACCCAAACTTCTTC.

In its sample, this clonotype was seen a few times. This rearrangement joins TRBV2 to TRBJ2-5; no reliable D call. Germline V gene data show CDR1 as SNHLY and CDR2 as FYNNEI. This CDR3 has 14 residues. The V and J ends lost 7 bases and 2 bases respectively, with 14 bases between them. CDR3 sequence (DNA): TGTGCCAGCACCACCCCCGCAGTACAAGAGACCCAGTACTTC. Protein product: CASTTPAVQETQYF.

Only a few counts were recorded for this clonotype. The chain uses TRBV29-1 and TRBJ1-2; perhaps TRBD1 as D (5 bases). Germline V gene sequence: CDR1 SQVTM, CDR2 ANQGSEA. The CDR3 totals 12 residues. The V and J ends lost 4 bases and 8 bases respectively, with 14 bases between them. CDR3 region: CSVAGHHIGYTF. Written as DNA, the CDR3 is TGCAGCGTTGCCGGACACCACATCGGCTACACCTTC.

This clonotype was seen more than once but under ten times. The chain couples TRBV13 to TRBJ2-1; 8 bases align to TRBD2. Losses at the gene ends were 4 bases for V and 9 bases for J; bases not matched to a gene: 11. The germline V gene encodes CDR1 PRHDT and CDR2 FYEKMQ (reference sequence). The CDR3 loop spans 15 amino acids. The CDR3 coding sequence is TGTGCCAGCAGCTACACGGGACTAGGAATAGGTGAGCAGTTCTTC. Its translation: CASSYTGLGIGEQFF.

For this clonotype: The junction shows a germline mismatch at one end, possibly a read error. The J gene is TRBJ2-1, the V gene TRBV11-1, with 7 bases that match TRBD2. This CDR3 is built from 15 residues. Germline V gives CDR1 SGHAT, CDR2 FQDESV (reference sequence). The CDR3 sequence is CASEKSGASYNGQFF. The CDR3 DNA is TGTGCCAGTGAGAAAAGCGGGGCTTCCTACAATGGGCAGTTCTTC.